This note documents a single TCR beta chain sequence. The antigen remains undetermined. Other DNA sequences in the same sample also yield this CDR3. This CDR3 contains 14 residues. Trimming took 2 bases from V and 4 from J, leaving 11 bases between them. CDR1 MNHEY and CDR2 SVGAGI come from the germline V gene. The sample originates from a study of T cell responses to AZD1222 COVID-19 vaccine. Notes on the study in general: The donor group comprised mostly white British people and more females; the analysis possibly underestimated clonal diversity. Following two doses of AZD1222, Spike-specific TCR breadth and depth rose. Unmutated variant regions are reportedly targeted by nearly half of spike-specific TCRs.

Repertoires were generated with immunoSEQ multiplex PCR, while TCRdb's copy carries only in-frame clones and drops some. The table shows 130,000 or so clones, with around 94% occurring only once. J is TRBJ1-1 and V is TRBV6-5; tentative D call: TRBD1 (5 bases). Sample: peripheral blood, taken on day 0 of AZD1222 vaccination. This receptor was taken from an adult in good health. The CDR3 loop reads CASSYGGRGTEAFF. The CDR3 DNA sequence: TGTGCCAGCAGTTACGGAGGGAGGGGCACTGAAGCTTTCTTT.